A single TCR beta chain is shown here with its context. As yet, its antigen is unknown. These data originate in a study of cytomegalovirus exposure and HLA in healthy donors. Study-level results: In a later analysis, CMV-associated beta chains were mostly HLA-associated, it appeared. A prior analysis recorded that most TCR beta V segments were productive about 87% or about 30% of the time. Accurate prediction of HLA-A and HLA-B alleles (for most subjects) was reportedly achieved from TCR beta sequences.

Germline CDR1 is LGHNA and CDR2 is YSLEER. The ends lost 3 bases at V and 4 bases at J; junction bases unmatched: 9. The CDR3 has 17 residues. The study ran its PCR with 60 Vbeta and 13 Jbeta primers. Here immunoSEQ multiplex PCR was the method, and the copy in TCRdb shows in-frame clones only, minus some. This sample has more than 85,000 clones; about 78% occur once, and the top ten carry 1.3%. V is TRBV4-3 and J is TRBJ2-2; 9 positions match TRBD2. This TCR came from a man aged 25-45 years in good health and CMV-seronegative. Sequenced material: PBMCs. The CDR3 protein is CASSQSVAGAGTGELFF. The DNA of the CDR3 is TGCGCCAGCAGCCAGTCGGTAGCGGGAGCCGGCACCGGGGAGCTGTTTTTT.